This T cell receptor (beta chain) was found in a study of cytomegalovirus exposure and HLA in healthy donors. Study as a whole: Later analysis reported that the approximately 120 validation repertoires shared the platform of the roughly 680 first-cohort repertoires. Study findings and constraints: One later analysis, an examination of the 100 to 150 validation repertoires, found that first-cohort TCR clusters tended to co-occur in them. Some public TCRs appeared in many individuals, while most sequences were rare.

The repertoire was sequenced with immunoSEQ multiplex PCR; TCRdb's copy has only in-frame clones and lacks some. The profile shows about 140,000 clones, 94% of them singletons. Concerning this clone: Its matching antigen is unknown.

The ends were cut back, 4 bases at V and 8 bases at J, with 20 bases in the middle. Per the germline V gene, CDR1 is SGHRS and CDR2 is YFSETQ. The CDR3 loop spans 15 amino acids. The receptor comes from a young man in good health and CMV-seropositive. Sequencing was performed on PBMCs. This chain connects TRBV5-1 to TRBJ2-3; D possibly corresponds to TRBD1 (7 bases). The CDR3 spells CASSPGTANGGTQYF. DNA of the CDR3: TGCGCCAGCAGCCCCGGGACAGCCAACGGGGGTACGCAGTATTTT.